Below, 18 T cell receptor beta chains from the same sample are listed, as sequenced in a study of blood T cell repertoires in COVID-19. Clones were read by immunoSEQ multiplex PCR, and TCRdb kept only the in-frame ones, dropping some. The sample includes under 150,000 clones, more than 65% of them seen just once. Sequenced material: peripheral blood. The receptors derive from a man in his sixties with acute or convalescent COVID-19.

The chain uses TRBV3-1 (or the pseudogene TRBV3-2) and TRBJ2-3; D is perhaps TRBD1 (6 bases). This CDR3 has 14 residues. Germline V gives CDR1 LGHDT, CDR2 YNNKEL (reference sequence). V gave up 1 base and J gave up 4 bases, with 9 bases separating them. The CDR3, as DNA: TGTGCCAGCAGCCAAGGTTCAGGGGCAGATACGCAGTATTTT. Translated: CASSQGSGADTQYF.

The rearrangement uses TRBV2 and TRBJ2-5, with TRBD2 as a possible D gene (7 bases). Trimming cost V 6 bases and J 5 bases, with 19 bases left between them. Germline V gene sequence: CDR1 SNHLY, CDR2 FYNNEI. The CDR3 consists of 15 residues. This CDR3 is CASRSPQGRGETQYF. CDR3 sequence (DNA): TGTGCCAGCAGGAGCCCCCAGGGGCGGGGGGAGACCCAGTACTTC.

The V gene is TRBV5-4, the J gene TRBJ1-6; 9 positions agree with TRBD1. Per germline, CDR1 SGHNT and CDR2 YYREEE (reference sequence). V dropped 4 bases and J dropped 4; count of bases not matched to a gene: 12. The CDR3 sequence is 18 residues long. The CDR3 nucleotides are TGTGCCAGCAGCCAGGGAGGGACAGGGCTCTATTATAATTCACCCCTCCACTTT. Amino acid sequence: CASSQGGTGLYYNSPLHF.

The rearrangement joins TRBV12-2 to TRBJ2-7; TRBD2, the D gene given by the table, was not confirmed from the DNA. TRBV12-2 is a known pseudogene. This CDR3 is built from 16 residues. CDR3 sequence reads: CASLTVAGAYFHEQYF. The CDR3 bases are TGTGCAAGTTTAACCGTAGCGGGAGCCTATTTCCACGAGCAGTACTTC.

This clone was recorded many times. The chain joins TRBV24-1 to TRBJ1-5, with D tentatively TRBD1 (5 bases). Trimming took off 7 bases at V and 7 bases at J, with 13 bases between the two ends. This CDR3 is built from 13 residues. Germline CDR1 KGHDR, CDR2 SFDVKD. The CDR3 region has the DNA TGTGCCACCAGGGGAGGGGTCGGCCAGCCCCAGCATTTT. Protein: CATRGGVGQPQHF.

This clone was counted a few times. This chain's CDR3 is CASSLRGVGTEAFF. CDR3 coding DNA: TGTGCCAGCAGCTTACGGGGAGTTGGGACTGAAGCTTTCTTT. The V and J genes are TRBV11-2 and TRBJ1-1; D unresolved. The CDR3 consists of 14 residues. The germline CDR1 and CDR2 sequences are SGHAT and FQNNGV. Deletions cut 2 bases from V and 5 bases from J, with 12 bases between.

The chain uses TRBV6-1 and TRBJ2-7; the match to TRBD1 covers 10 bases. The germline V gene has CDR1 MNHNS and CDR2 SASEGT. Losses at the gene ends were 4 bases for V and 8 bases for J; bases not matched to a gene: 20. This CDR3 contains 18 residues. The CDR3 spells CASSAPFPGQGRPTKQYF. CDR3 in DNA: TGTGCCAGCAGTGCGCCCTTCCCGGGACAGGGGCGTCCTACGAAGCAGTACTTC.

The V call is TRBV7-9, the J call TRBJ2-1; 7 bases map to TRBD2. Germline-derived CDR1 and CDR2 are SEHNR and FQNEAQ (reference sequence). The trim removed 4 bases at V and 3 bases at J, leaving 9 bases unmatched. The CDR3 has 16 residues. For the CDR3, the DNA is TGTGCCAGCAGCTCCAAGACTAGCTATTTCTACAATGAGCAGTTCTTC. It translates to CASSSKTSYFYNEQFF.

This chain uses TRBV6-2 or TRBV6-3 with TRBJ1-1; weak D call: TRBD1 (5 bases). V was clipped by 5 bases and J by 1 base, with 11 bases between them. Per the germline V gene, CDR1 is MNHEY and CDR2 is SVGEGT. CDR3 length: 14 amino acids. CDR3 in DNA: TGTGCCAGCAGTGTCCGAACAGGGAACACTGAAGCTTTCTTT. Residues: CASSVRTGNTEAFF.

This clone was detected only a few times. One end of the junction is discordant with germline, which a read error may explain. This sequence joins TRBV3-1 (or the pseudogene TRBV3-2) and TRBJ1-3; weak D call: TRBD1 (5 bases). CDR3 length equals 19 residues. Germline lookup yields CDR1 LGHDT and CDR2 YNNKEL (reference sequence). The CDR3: CASSKENQGPTILGNTIYF. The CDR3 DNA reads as TGTGCCAGCAGCAAAGAGAATCAGGGCCCTACCATTTTGGGAAACACCATATATTTT.

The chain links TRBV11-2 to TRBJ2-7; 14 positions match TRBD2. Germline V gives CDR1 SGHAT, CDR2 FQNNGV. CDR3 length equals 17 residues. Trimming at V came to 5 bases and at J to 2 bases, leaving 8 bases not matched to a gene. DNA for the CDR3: TGTGCCAGCAGCCCTGGGACTAGCGGGAGAGGGGCCTACGAGCAGTACTTC. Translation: CASSPGTSGRGAYEQYF.

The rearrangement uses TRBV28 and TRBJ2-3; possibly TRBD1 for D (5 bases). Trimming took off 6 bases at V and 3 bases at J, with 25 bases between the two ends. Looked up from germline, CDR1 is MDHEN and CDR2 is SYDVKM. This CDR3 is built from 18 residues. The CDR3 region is CASSSDKSGKGLTDTQYF. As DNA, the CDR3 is TGTGCCAGCAGCTCCGACAAATCAGGGAAAGGATTGACAGATACGCAGTATTTT.

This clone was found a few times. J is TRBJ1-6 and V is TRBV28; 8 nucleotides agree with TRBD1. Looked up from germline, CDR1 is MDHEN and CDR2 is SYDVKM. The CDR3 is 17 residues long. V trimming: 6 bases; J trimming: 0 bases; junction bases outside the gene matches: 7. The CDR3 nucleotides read TGTGCCAGCAGCTCCGGGACAGGCAGCTCCTATAATTCACCCCTCCACTTT. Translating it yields CASSSGTGSSYNSPLHF. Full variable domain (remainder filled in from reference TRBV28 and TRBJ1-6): DVKVTQSSRYLVKRTGEKVFLECVQDMDHENMFWYRQDPGLGLRLIYFSYDVKMKEKGDIPEGYSVSREKKERFSLILESASTNQTSMYLCASSSGTGSSYNSPLHFGNGTRLTVT.

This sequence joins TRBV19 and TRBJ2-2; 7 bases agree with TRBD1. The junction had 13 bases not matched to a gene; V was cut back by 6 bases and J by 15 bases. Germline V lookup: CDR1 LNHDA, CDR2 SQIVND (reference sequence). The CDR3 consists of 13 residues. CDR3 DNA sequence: TGTGCCAGTAGCCTTGCTCCAGGGGGAATGGTGTTTTTT. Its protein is CASSLAPGGMVFF.

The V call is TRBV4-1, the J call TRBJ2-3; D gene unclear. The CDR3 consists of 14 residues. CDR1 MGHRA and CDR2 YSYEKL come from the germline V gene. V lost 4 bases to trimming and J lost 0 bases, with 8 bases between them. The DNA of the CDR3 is TGCGCCAGCAGCCCGAGGCGGAGCACAGATACGCAGTATTTT. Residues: CASSPRRSTDTQYF.

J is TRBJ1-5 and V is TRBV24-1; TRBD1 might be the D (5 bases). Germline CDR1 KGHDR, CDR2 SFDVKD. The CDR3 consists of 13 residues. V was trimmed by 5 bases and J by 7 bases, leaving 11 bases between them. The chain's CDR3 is CATSVGGEQPQHF. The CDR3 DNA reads TGTGCCACCAGTGTTGGAGGGGAGCAGCCCCAGCATTTT.

The CDR3 region is CASSLEGTGGRGYTF. CDR3 sequence (DNA): TGTGCCAGCAGCTTAGAAGGGACAGGGGGCCGGGGCTACACCTTC. The chain is built from TRBV7-9 and TRBJ1-2, with 12 bases lining up with TRBD1. V was clipped by 1 base and J by 8 bases; unmatched bases: 5. The CDR3 has 15 amino acids. Germline assignment: CDR1 SEHNR and CDR2 FQNEAQ (reference sequence).

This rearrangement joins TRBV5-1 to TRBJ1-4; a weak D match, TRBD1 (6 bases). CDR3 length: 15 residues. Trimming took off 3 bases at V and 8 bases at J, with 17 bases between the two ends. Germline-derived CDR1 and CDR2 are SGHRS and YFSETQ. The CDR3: CASSYGTPRDEKLFF. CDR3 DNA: TGCGCCAGCAGCTACGGGACACCGAGAGACGAAAAACTGTTTTTT.